The present entry profiles one TCR beta chain with its context. Participant ages covered roughly 18 to 89 years across approximately 25 US areas. Sequenced by immunoSEQ multiplex PCR; TCRdb stores in-frame clones only, minus some. The sample lists 250,000 to 300,000 clones; roughly 84% were seen once. This record comes from a study of blood T cell repertoires in COVID-19. Study-wide background: COVID-19 samples from acute and convalescent phases originated in the United States, Italy and Spain. T cells, B-cell-depleted T cells, or PBMCs supplied cDNA or gDNA.

The sequencing sample was made of PBMCs or T cells enriched from blood (not recorded which). This TCR was recovered from a woman between 50 and 59 years old who had been exposed to COVID-19.

For the CDR3, the DNA is TGTGCCTGGACCCCCGGGTTCGGCACCCTAAATTCACCCCTCCACTTT. Translation gives CAWTPGFGTLNSPLHF. The V gene is TRBV30, the J gene TRBJ1-6; D is undetermined. This CDR3 spans 16 amino acids. Trimming took off 4 bases at V and 7 bases at J, with 20 bases between the two ends. CDR1 is GTSNPN and CDR2 is SVGIG in the germline V gene (reference sequence).